This T cell receptor beta chain was sequenced for a study of regulatory T cells in long-lasting Graves disease. Trimming cost V 4 bases and J 7 bases; bases outside gene matches: 18. This CDR3 has 18 residues. Germline loops: CDR1 SGHDT, CDR2 YYEEEE. Through Arm-PCR of CDR3 regions and iRepertoire HTBI primers, TCR beta libraries were built. TCRdb called the multiplex PCR reads again in MiXCR, with one record for every CDR3 protein. The repertoire includes about 540,000 distinct CDR3 sequences, about 14% of them detected once, and roughly 10% sits in the top ten. Time point given: newly diagnosed GD, antithyroid drugs for less than 3 months. PBMC RNA served as the TCR library source. The data also belong to a second study, concerning T cells in Graves' hyperthyroidism and ophthalmopathy.

This rearrangement joins TRBV5-6 to TRBJ2-2; 8 nucleotides match TRBD2. The sequence was collected from a young man with Graves disease. Specimen: peripheral blood mononuclear cells (PBMCs), collected at new diagnosis, from a patient treated with antithyroid drugs. For the CDR3, the DNA is TGTGCCAGCAGCCCTCTAGCCCTACCGGCGGGAGGTGTCGGGGAGCTGTTTTTT. It specifies CASSPLALPAGGVGELFF. Supplemented by reference TRBV5-6 and TRBJ2-2, the full variable domain reads DAGVTQSPTHLIKTRGQQVTLRCSPKSGHDTVSWYQQALGQGPQFIFQYYEEEERQRGNFPDRFSGHQFPNYSSELNVNALLLGDSALYLCASSPLALPAGGVGELFFGEGSRLTVL.